A single TCR beta chain is shown here with its context. These data are taken from a study of blood T cell repertoires in COVID-19. Study at large: Whether acute or convalescent, the COVID-19 samples came from the United States, Italy and Spain. In each case, the material was cDNA or gDNA derived from T cells, B-cell-depleted T cells, or PBMCs.

Adults between roughly 18 and 95 years of age took part from 20 to 25 US areas. The CDR3 extends over 15 amino acids. V was shortened by 2 bases and J by 2 bases, with 13 bases between the two germline ends. Germline CDR1 reads SGHNT; CDR2 reads YYREEE (reference sequence). In the source study's methods: Cell counts per sample came from amplifying reference gene primers. Sequencing used immunoSEQ multiplex PCR; TCRdb keeps in-frame clones, though not all of them. The V and J calls and clone size were taken over from that table, and D and trimming were inferred from the DNA. This table has 380,000 or so clones, 88% appearing once.

Sequenced: PBMCs or T cells enriched from blood (not recorded which). This TCR came from a woman in her thirties or forties with acute COVID-19. The V gene is TRBV5-4, the J gene TRBJ1-2; no definite D call. The chain's CDR3 is CASSLSVLANYGYTF. CDR3 nucleotide sequence: TGTGCCAGCAGCTTATCCGTTTTGGCCAACTATGGCTACACCTTC.